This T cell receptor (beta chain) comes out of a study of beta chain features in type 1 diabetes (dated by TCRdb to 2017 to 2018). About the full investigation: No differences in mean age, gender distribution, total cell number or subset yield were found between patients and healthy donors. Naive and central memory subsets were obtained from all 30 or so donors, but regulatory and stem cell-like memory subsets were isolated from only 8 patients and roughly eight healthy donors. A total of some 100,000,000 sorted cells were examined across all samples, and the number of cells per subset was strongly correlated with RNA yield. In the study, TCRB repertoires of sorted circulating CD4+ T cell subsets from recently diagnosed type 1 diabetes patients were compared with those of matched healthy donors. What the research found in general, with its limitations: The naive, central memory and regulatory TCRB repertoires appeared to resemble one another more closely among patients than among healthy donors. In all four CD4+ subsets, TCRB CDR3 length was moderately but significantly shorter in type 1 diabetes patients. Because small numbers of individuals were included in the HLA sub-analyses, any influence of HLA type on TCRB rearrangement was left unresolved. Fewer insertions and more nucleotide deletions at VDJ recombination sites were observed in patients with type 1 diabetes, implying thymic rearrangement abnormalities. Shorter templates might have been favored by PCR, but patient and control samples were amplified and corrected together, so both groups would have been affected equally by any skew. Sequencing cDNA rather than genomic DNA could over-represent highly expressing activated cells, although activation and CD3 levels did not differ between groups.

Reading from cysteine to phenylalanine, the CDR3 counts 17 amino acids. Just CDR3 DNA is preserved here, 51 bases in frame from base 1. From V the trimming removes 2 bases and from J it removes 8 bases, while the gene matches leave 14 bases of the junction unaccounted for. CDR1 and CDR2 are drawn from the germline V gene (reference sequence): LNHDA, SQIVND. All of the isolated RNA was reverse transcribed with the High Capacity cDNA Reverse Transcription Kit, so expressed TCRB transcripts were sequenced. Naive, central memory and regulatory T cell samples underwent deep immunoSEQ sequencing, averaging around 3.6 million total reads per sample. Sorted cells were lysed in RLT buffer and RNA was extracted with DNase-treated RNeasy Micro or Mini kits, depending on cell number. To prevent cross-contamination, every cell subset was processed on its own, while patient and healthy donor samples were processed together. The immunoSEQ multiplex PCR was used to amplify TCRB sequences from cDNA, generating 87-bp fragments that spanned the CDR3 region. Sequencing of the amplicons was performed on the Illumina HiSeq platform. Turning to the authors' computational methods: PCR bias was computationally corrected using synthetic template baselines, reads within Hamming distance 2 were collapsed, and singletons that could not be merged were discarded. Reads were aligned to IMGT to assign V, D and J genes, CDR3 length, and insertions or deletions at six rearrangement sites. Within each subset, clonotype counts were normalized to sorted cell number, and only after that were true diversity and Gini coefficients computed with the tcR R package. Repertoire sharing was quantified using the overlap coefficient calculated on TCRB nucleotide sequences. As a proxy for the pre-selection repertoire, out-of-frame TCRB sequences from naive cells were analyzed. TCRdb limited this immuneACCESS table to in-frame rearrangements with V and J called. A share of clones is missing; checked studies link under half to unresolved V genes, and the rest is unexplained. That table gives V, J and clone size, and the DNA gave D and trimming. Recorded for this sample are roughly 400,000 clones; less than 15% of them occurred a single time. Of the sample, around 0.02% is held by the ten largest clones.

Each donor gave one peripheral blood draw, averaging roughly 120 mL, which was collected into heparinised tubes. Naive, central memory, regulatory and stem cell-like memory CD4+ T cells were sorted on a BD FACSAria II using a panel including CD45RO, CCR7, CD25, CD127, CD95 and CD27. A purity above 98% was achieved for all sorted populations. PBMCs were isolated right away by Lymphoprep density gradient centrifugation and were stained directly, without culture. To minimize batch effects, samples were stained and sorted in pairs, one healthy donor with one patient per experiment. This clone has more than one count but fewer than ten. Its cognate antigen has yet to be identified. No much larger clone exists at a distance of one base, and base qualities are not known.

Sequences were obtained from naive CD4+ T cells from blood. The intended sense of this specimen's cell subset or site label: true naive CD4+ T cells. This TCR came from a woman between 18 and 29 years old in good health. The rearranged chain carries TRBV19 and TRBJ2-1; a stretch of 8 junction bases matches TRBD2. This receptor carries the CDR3 CASSISGSWTGEDEQFF. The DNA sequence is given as TGTGCCAGTAGTATAAGCGGGAGTTGGACCGGGGAGGATGAGCAGTTCTTC.